A selection of T cell receptor beta chains follows, all from one sample in a study of blood T cell repertoires in COVID-19. Assay used: immunoSEQ multiplex PCR; TCRdb lists only in-frame clones, some missing. Among over 250,000 clones listed, about four fifths were seen once. Sample: peripheral blood. The receptors were gathered from a woman aged 45-59 years who had recovered from COVID-19. The CDR3 runs from the conserved cysteine through the conserved F or W. D genes are given only for firm matches. Some rows mark clone size as missing; the rest say once, few, many or name a class of expanded clone.

TRBV3-1/TRBV3-2	NA	NA	TRBJ2-3	CASSSGGAGEGDTQYF	TGTGCCAGCAGCTCAGGGGGAGCGGGGGAGGGAGATACGCAGTATTTT
TRBV6-5	TRBD1	few	TRBJ2-5	CASSYSMGTGQETQYF	TGTGCCAGCAGTTACTCGATGGGGACAGGGCAAGAGACCCAGTACTTC
TRBV7-2	TRBD1	NA	TRBJ2-7	CASSTGTGGREQYF	TGTGCCAGCAGCACCGGGACAGGGGGCCGTGAGCAGTACTTC
TRBV19	NA	NA	TRBJ1-5	CASSTGNQPQHF	TGTGCCAGTAGTACAGGAAATCAGCCCCAGCATTTT
TRBV2	NA	once	TRBJ1-3	CASSEVFSGNTIYF	TGTGCCAGCAGTGAAGTCTTCTCTGGAAACACCATATATTTT
TRBV27	TRBD2	once	TRBJ2-1	CASHPGLGSLSYNEQFF	TGTGCCAGTCATCCGGGACTAGGGAGCCTCTCCTACAATGAGCAGTTCTTC
TRBV5-4	TRBD2	NA	TRBJ2-7	CASSPGLAMVYEQYF	TGTGCCAGCAGCCCGGGACTAGCCATGGTGTACGAGCAGTACTTC
TRBV4-1	TRBD1	NA	TRBJ1-1	CASSRGQGALGGEAFF	TGCGCCAGCAGCCGGGGACAGGGGGCCCTTGGAGGGGAAGCTTTCTTT
TRBV5-1	NA	NA	TRBJ1-4	CASSSLTNEKLFF	TGCGCCAGCAGCTCCCTAACTAATGAAAAACTGTTTTTT
TRBV6-2/TRBV6-3	NA	NA	TRBJ2-5	CASSYTYQGDETQYF	TGTGCCAGCAGTTACACCTATCAGGGCGACGAGACCCAGTACTTC
TRBV27	NA	NA	TRBJ1-2	CASSYDRLGYTF	TGTGCCAGCAGTTATGACAGGCTTGGCTACACCTTC
TRBV28	NA	NA	TRBJ1-2	CASFDRPTNYGYTF	TGTGCCAGCTTCGACAGGCCTACTAACTATGGCTACACCTTC
TRBV15	NA	NA	TRBJ2-1	CATSRDHQGLNEQFF	TGTGCCACCAGCAGAGATCACCAGGGGTTAAATGAGCAGTTCTTC
TRBV6-4	NA	NA	TRBJ1-5	CASSERSQHF	TGTGCCAGCAGTGAGAGGTCCCAGCATTTT
TRBV27	TRBD1	NA	TRBJ2-6	CASRKTGGPASGANVLTF	TGTGCCAGCAGGAAAACAGGGGGTCCCGCCTCTGGGGCCAACGTCCTGACTTTC
TRBV7-2	TRBD1	NA	TRBJ1-6	CASSLTGQGRSPLHF	TGTGCCAGCAGCCTAACGGGACAGGGCCGATCACCCCTCCACTTT
TRBV14	TRBD1	NA	TRBJ2-3	CASSQRGQGTDTQYF	TGTGCCAGCAGCCAGAGGGGGCAGGGCACAGATACGCAGTATTTT
TRBV27	NA	NA	TRBJ1-3	CASSLRGSSGNTIYF	TGTGCCAGCAGCCTCAGGGGTAGCTCTGGAAACACCATATATTTT